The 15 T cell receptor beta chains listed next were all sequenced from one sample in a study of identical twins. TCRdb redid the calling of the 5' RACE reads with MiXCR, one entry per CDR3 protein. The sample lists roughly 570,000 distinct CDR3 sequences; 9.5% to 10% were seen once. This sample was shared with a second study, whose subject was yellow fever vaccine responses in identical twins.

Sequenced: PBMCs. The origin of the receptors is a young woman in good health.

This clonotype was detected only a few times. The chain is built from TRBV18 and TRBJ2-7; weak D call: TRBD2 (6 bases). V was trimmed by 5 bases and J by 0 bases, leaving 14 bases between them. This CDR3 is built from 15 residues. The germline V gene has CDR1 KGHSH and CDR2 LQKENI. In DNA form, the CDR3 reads TGTGCCAGCTCATCGGGACTGCTCCCCTCCTACGAGCAGTACTTC. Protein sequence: CASSSGLLPSYEQYF.

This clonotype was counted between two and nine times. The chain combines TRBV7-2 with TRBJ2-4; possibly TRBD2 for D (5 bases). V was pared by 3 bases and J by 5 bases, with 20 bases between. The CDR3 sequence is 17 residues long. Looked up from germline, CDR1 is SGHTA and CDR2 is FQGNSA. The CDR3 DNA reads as TGTGCCAGCAGCTTTAGGCCTAGCAGAAACCCCGAAAACATTCAGTACTTC. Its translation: CASSFRPSRNPENIQYF.

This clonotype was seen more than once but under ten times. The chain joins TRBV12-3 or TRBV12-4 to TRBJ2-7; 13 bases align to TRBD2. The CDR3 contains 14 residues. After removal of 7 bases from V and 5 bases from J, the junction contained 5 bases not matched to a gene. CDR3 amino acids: CASTTSGRAHEQYF. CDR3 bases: TGTGCCAGCACCACTAGCGGGAGGGCCCACGAGCAGTACTTC.

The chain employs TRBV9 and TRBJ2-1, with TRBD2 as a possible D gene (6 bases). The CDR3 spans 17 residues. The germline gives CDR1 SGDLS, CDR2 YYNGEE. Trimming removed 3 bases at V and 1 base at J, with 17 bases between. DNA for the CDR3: TGTGCCAGCAGCGACCATCCAGACGGGGGTTCCTACAATGAGCAGTTCTTC. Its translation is CASSDHPDGGSYNEQFF.

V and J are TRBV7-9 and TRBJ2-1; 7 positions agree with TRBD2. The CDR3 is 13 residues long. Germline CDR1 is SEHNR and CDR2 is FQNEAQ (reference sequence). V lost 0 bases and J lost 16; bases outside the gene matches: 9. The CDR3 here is CASSLASGVHYFF. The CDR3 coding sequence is TGTGCCAGCAGCTTAGCGAGCGGGGTTCACTATTTCTTC.

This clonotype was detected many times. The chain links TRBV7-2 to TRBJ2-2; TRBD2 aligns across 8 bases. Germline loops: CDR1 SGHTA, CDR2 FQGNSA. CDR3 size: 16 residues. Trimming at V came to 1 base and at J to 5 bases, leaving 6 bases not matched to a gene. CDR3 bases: TGTGCCAGCAGCTTAGTGGGTAGCGGGGCGACCGGGGAGCTGTTTTTT. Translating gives CASSLVGSGATGELFF.

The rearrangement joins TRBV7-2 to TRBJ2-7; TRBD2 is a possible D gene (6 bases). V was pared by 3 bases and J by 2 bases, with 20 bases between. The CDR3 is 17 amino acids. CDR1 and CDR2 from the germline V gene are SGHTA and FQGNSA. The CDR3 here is CASSFRATGTHPYEQYF. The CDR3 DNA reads TGTGCCAGCAGCTTTAGGGCCACCGGGACTCACCCCTACGAGCAGTACTTC.

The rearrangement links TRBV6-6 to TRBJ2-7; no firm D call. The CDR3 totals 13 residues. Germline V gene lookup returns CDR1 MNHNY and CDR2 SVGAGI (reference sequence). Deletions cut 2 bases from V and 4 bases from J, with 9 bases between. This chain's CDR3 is CASSYEYGYEQYF. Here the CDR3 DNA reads TGTGCCAGCAGTTACGAATACGGATACGAGCAGTACTTC.

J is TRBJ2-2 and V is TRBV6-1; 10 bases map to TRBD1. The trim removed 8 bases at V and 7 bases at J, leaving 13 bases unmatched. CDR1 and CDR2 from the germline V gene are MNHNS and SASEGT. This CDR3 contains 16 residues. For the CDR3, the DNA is TGTGCCAGCTTTTCGGCCGGGACAGGGGTGGGCGGGGAGCTGTTTTTT. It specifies CASFSAGTGVGGELFF.

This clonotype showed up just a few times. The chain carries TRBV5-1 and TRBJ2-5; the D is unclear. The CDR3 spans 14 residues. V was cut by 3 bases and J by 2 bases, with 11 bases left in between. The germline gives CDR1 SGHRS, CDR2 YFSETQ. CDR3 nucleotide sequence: TGCGCCAGCAGCTGGGGTGCCACGCAAGAGACCCAGTACTTC. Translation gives CASSWGATQETQYF. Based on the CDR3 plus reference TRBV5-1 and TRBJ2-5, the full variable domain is KAGVTQTPRYLIKTRGQQVTLSCSPISGHRSVSWYQQTPGQGLQFLFEYFSETQRNKGNFPGRFSGRQFSNSRSEMNVSTLELGDSALYLCASSWGATQETQYFGPGTRLLVL.

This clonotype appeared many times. This chain's CDR3 is CARGYEQYF. CDR3 nucleotides: TGTGCCAGGGGGTACGAGCAGTACTTC. The rearrangement uses TRBV21-1 and TRBJ2-7. TRBV21-1 is flagged as a pseudogene. The CDR3 covers 9 residues.

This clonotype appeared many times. CDR3 nucleotides: TGTGCCAGTAGTATAGAAGGAAGCGGGAGCTACGAGCAGTACTTC. This codes for CASSIEGSGSYEQYF. This chain uses TRBV19 with TRBJ2-7, with 8 bases lining up with TRBD2. This CDR3 region has 15 residues. J gave up 3 bases and V 0 bases, and 4 bases lay outside the gene matches. Germline V lookup: CDR1 LNHDA, CDR2 SQIVND (reference sequence).

CDR3 in amino acids: CAGWGRDTQYF. For the CDR3, the DNA is TGTGCCGGTTGGGGTAGAGATACGCAGTATTTT. The rearrangement joins TRBV7-9 to TRBJ2-3; D not resolved. The V gene's germline CDR1 is SEHNR and CDR2 FQNEAQ (reference sequence). The V gene lost 11 bases and the J gene lost 5 bases, with 11 bases spanning the gap. CDR3 length: 11 residues.

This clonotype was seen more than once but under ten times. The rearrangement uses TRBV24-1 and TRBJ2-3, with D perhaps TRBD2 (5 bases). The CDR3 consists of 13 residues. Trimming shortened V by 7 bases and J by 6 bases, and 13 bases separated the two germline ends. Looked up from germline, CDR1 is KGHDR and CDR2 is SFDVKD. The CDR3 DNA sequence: TGTGCCACCAGGACGTCGGGCGGGGATACGCAGTATTTT. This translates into CATRTSGGDTQYF.

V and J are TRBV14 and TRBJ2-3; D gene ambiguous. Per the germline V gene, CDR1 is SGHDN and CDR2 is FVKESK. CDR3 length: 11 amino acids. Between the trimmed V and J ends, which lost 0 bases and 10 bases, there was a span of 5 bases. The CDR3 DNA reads TGTGCCAGCAGCCAAGAAAGGGCGCAGTATTTT. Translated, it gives CASSQERAQYF. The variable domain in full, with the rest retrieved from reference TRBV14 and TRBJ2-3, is EAGVTQFPSHSVIEKGQTVTLRCDPISGHDNLYWYRRVMGKEIKFLLHFVKESKQDESGMPNNRFLAERTGGTYSTLKVQPAELEDSGVYFCASSQERAQYFGPGTRLTVL.